This T cell receptor beta chain was recorded in a study of molecular identifiers for immune sequencing clone quantification. Study-wide results and caveats: Clones above 20 RNA copies contained over 98% of effector molecules and under 1% of naive molecules.

From the PCR reads, TCRdb called clonotypes with MiXCR, one entry per CDR3 protein. The table includes 550,000 to 750,000 distinct CDR3 sequences, just under 20% detected once. Details on this clonotype: Its antigen is unknown. This could be a read error, since a much larger clone is one nucleotide away.

Germline loops: CDR1 GTSNPN, CDR2 SVGIG (reference sequence). The CDR3 sequence is 13 residues long. Sequenced input: naive CD8+ T cells from blood, with Jurkat cell RNA spiked in. Sample subset: FACS-sorted CD8+CD4-CCR7+CD45RA+ naive T cells. This sequence was found in a human donor in good health. Some libraries in this study had Jurkat cell RNA spiked in. The chain recombines TRBV30 with TRBJ2-1; no definite D call. The CDR3 nucleotides read TGTGCCTGGGGCGACACTGCCTACAATGAGCAGTCCTTC. This sequence encodes CAWGDTAYNEQSF.